This T cell receptor beta chain was documented in a study of beta chain features in type 1 diabetes. Expressed TCRB transcripts were sequenced because the entire RNA isolate underwent reverse transcription. Libraries were prepared by immunoSEQ multiplex PCR; TCRdb keeps only in-frame clonotypes and omits some of them. The sample lists 900,000 or so clones; roughly 15% were seen once. As for this clone: As yet, its antigen is unknown.

Study findings and constraints: Patients with type 1 diabetes carried fewer insertions and had more deletions at their VDJ junctions.

V lost 6 bases, J lost 3 bases, and 10 bases stayed unmatched. The CDR3 runs to 15 residues. Germline CDR1 and CDR2: PRHDT and FYEKMQ (reference sequence). This sequence originates from a woman under 30 in good health. Sequencing was done on a sample of naive CD4+ T cells from blood. V usage is TRBV13 and J usage is TRBJ1-2, with 7 bases matching TRBD1. CDR3: CASSSRDSGHYGYTF. In DNA form, the CDR3 reads TGTGCCAGCAGTTCCCGGGACAGCGGTCACTATGGCTACACCTTC.